A single sample gave rise to the 19 T cell receptor beta chains below, sequenced in a study of OX40 agonist ivuxolimab in advanced cancers. The assay was immunoSEQ multiplex PCR, and TCRdb's table has in-frame clones only and misses some. Here the sample spans tens of thousands of clones, more than 85% being singletons. Sequenced material: CD4+ or CD8+ T cells sorted from blood, taken in a trial of the OX40 agonist ivuxolimab. Every receptor here comes from an adult with an advanced solid tumor such as melanoma, head and neck, liver or kidney cancer.

V gene TRBV6-1 combines with J gene TRBJ2-7; D unclear. Germline V gives CDR1 MNHNS, CDR2 SASEGT. This CDR3 is built from 15 residues. Between the trimmed V and J ends, which lost 6 bases and 5 bases, there was a span of 20 bases. CDR3 DNA sequence: TGTGCCAGCAGCGACCCGGCAGCGCTCGAGAACGAGCAGTACTTC. Translated: CASSDPAALENEQYF.

V is TRBV4-1 and J is TRBJ2-5; the match to TRBD2 covers 8 bases. The CDR3 consists of 16 residues. CDR1 and CDR2 from the germline V gene are MGHRA and YSYEKL. V lost 0 bases to trimming and J lost 4 bases; unmatched junction nucleotides: 7. The CDR3 here is CASSQDGAGGGETQYF. The CDR3 nucleotides are TGCGCCAGCAGCCAAGATGGGGCGGGAGGAGGAGAGACCCAGTACTTC.

The chain couples TRBV27 to TRBJ2-3; either TRBD1 or TRBD2 may fit D (5 bases each). The CDR3 length is 14 residues. CDR1 is MNHEY, CDR2 SMNVEV, per germline (reference sequence). The germline V and J ends were trimmed by 4 bases and 5 bases, with 13 bases remaining between them. CDR3 loop: CASSSPLRGDTQYF. CDR3 DNA sequence: TGTGCCAGCAGTTCCCCTCTGAGGGGAGATACGCAGTATTTT.

V gene TRBV5-4 combines with J gene TRBJ2-3; D gene ambiguous. V was shortened by 2 bases and J by 4 bases, with 11 bases between the two germline ends. Germline V lookup: CDR1 SGHNT, CDR2 YYREEE (reference sequence). This CDR3 has 14 amino acids. CDR3 sequence: CASSFTYQSDTQYF. CDR3 nucleotides: TGTGCCAGCAGCTTTACGTATCAGTCAGATACGCAGTATTTT.

The V and J genes are TRBV18 and TRBJ2-7, with unresolved D. The CDR3 is 13 residues long. The V and J ends lost 6 bases and 3 bases respectively, with 12 bases between them. Germline V gives CDR1 KGHSH, CDR2 LQKENI. The CDR3 spells CASSHDLIYEQYF. In DNA form, the CDR3 reads TGTGCCAGCTCCCACGATCTGATCTACGAGCAGTACTTC.

This clone was seen just once. The chain recombines TRBV9 with TRBJ2-3; the match to TRBD1 covers 8 bases. Losses at the gene ends were 2 bases for V and 2 bases for J; bases not matched to a gene: 4. This CDR3 spans 15 amino acids. CDR1 and CDR2 from the germline V gene are SGDLS and YYNGEE. CDR3 residues: CASSVSGGSTDTQYF. The CDR3 bases are TGTGCCAGCAGCGTCTCAGGGGGCTCCACAGATACGCAGTATTTT.

This chain connects TRBV5-6 to TRBJ2-5; no definite D call. The CDR3 loop spans 11 amino acids. Between the trimmed V and J ends, which lost 5 bases and 5 bases, there was a span of 7 bases. Per the germline V gene, CDR1 is SGHDT and CDR2 is YYEEEE. The CDR3 bases are TGTGCCAGCAGGGCAAGGGAGACCCAGTACTTC. It specifies CASRARETQYF.

This chain links TRBV19 with TRBJ2-5; D may be TRBD1 or TRBD2 (6 bases each). Looked up from germline, CDR1 is LNHDA and CDR2 is SQIVND (reference sequence). CDR3 size: 15 residues. V lost 3 bases and J 5 bases, leaving 16 bases between the germline ends. The CDR3 DNA reads as TGTGCCAGTAGTATTAATGGAGGGGGAGGCGAGACCCAGTACTTC. It encodes CASSINGGGGETQYF. The full variable domain, its missing parts supplied by reference TRBV19 and TRBJ2-5, is DGGITQSPKYLFRKEGQNVTLSCEQNLNHDAMYWYRQDPGQGLRLIYYSQIVNDFQKGDIAEGYSVSREKKESFPLTVTSAQKNPTAFYLCASSINGGGGETQYFGPGTRLLVL.

This chain uses TRBV19 with TRBJ2-1, with TRBD2 matching 9 bases. V shed 3 bases and J 7 bases; nucleotides not matched to a gene: 7. The CDR3 totals 15 residues. The germline CDR1 and CDR2 sequences are LNHDA and SQIVND (reference sequence). CDR3 DNA: TGTGCCAGTAGTATTTCTAGCGGGAAAGGGAATGAGCAGTTCTTC. It is translated as CASSISSGKGNEQFF. Filled out from reference TRBV19 and TRBJ2-1, the complete variable domain reads DGGITQSPKYLFRKEGQNVTLSCEQNLNHDAMYWYRQDPGQGLRLIYYSQIVNDFQKGDIAEGYSVSREKKESFPLTVTSAQKNPTAFYLCASSISSGKGNEQFFGPGTRLTVL.

V and J are TRBV6-5 and TRBJ1-1; 9 nucleotides match TRBD1. The CDR3 sequence is 15 residues long. Losses at the gene ends were 4 bases for V and 6 bases for J; bases not matched to a gene: 9. Germline CDR1 MNHEY, CDR2 SVGAGI. The CDR3 region is CASSFGGTGMPEAFF. The CDR3 DNA reads as TGTGCCAGCAGTTTCGGGGGGACAGGGATGCCTGAAGCTTTCTTT.

CDR3 coding DNA: TGTGCCAGTAGTGCCGGGACTAGCGGGAGGGGGTCCTACGAGCAGTACTTC. Amino acids: CASSAGTSGRGSYEQYF. This chain connects TRBV19 to TRBJ2-7; 16 positions match TRBD2. Germline values: CDR1 LNHDA, CDR2 SQIVND (reference sequence). The CDR3 spans 17 residues. The ends lost 5 bases at V and 1 base at J; junction bases unmatched: 5.

The CDR3 bases are TGTGCCAGCAGCTTACAGGGCTACGAGCAGTACTTC. Its translation: CASSLQGYEQYF. The genes are TRBV7-9 and TRBJ2-7; tentative D call: TRBD1 (5 bases). Germline loops: CDR1 SEHNR, CDR2 FQNEAQ (reference sequence). With 2 bases removed from V and 3 bases from J, the gap between germline ends came to 5 bases. The CDR3 extends over 12 amino acids.

This clone was seen only once. The chain combines TRBV7-9 with TRBJ2-7; 10 bases fit TRBD2. CDR3 length: 16 amino acids. J lost 7 bases, V lost 5 bases, and 14 bases had no gene match. Germline V gene sequence: CDR1 SEHNR, CDR2 FQNEAQ (reference sequence). The CDR3 region is CASSPQGLAGVGEQYF. The CDR3 nucleotides read TGTGCCAGCAGCCCCCAGGGGCTAGCGGGAGTTGGAGAGCAGTACTTC. Filled out from reference TRBV7-9 and TRBJ2-7, the complete variable domain reads DTGVSQNPRHKITKRGQNVTFRCDPISEHNRLYWYRQTLGQGPEFLTYFQNEAQLEKSRLLSDRFSAERPKGSFSTLEIQRTEQGDSAMYLCASSPQGLAGVGEQYFGPGTRLTVT.

The chain uses TRBV6-1 and TRBJ1-5; a possible D gene is TRBD1 (6 bases). This CDR3 contains 16 residues. The ends were cut back, 3 bases at V and 2 bases at J, with 14 bases in the middle. Germline CDR1 MNHNS, CDR2 SASEGT. In nucleotides, the CDR3 is TGTGCCAGCAGTGACAGGGGAAGAACAGGCAATCAGCCCCAGCATTTT. Encoded protein: CASSDRGRTGNQPQHF.

This clone was detected once. In the same sample, other DNA sequences code for this CDR3. This chain links TRBV7-9 with TRBJ1-5, with D possibly TRBD1 on 5 matching bases. V dropped 0 bases and J dropped 2 bases, with 8 bases sitting between them. This CDR3 has 15 residues. The V gene's germline CDR1 is SEHNR and CDR2 FQNEAQ (reference sequence). CDR3 DNA: TGTGCCAGCAGCTTAGCAGGGGCGGGCAATCAGCCCCAGCATTTT. It is translated as CASSLAGAGNQPQHF.

The rearrangement links TRBV7-2 to TRBJ2-1; possible D gene TRBD2, 6 bases. With 2 bases removed from V and 0 bases from J, the gap between germline ends came to 8 bases. Germline V gives CDR1 SGHTA, CDR2 FQGNSA. The CDR3 spans 15 residues. The CDR3 sequence is CASSLIADSYNEQFF. CDR3 DNA sequence: TGTGCCAGCAGCTTAATAGCGGACTCCTACAATGAGCAGTTCTTC.

V usage is TRBV7-2 and J usage is TRBJ2-3, with 10 bases identical to TRBD2. CDR3 length: 16 residues. J was trimmed by 3 bases and V by 7 bases; bases with no gene match: 10. Germline CDR1 is SGHTA and CDR2 is FQGNSA. The CDR3 DNA follows: TGTGCCAGCACATCTAGCGGGAGTGGTGGGACAGATACGCAGTATTTT. Translating it yields CASTSSGSGGTDTQYF.

The rearrangement links TRBV11-2 to TRBJ2-7; D remains unclear. The CDR3 covers 12 residues. Trimming removed 5 bases at V and 3 bases at J, with 8 bases between. Per the germline V gene, CDR1 is SGHAT and CDR2 is FQNNGV. Written as DNA, the CDR3 is TGTGCCAGCAGCGAGTCGGTCTACGAGCAGTACTTC. Protein product: CASSESVYEQYF.

The gene calls are TRBV7-6 and TRBJ2-6, with D uncertain. V dropped 5 bases and J dropped 0 bases, with 8 bases sitting between them. This CDR3 is 15 amino acids long. Germline CDR1 is SGHVS and CDR2 is FNYEAQ. The CDR3 region has the DNA TGTGCCAGCAGCGCTACCCCCTCTGGGGCCAACGTCCTGACTTTC. Amino acids: CASSATPSGANVLTF.